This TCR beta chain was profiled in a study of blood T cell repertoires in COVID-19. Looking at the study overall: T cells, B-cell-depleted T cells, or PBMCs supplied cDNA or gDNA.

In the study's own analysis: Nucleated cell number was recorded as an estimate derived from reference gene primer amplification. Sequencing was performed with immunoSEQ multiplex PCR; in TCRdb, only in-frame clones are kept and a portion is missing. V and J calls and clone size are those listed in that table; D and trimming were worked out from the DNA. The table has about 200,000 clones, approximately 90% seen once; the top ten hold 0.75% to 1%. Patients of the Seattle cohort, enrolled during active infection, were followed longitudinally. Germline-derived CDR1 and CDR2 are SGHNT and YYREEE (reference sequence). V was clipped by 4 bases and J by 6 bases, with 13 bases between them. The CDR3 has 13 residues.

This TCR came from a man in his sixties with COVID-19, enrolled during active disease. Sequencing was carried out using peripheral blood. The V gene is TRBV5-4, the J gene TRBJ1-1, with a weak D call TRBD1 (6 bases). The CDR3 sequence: CASSLNREAEAFF. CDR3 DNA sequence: TGTGCCAGCAGCCTCAACAGGGAAGCTGAAGCTTTCTTT.